Following are 14 T cell receptor beta chains from one sample sequenced in a study of T cells in Graves' hyperthyroidism and ophthalmopathy. Regions amplified from RNA transcripts were the TCR beta CDR3 regions. A first-round RT-PCR of the TCR CDR3 used the HTBI primer set. In TCRdb, the multiplex PCR reads were re-called with MiXCR into one record per CDR3 protein. Of roughly 400,000 distinct CDR3 sequences listed, 15% to 18% are singletons. The sequenced sample was blood. The receptors originated from a woman in her late teens or twenties with Graves' hyperthyroidism that later progressed to Graves' ophthalmopathy.

This clonotype was seen ten or more times. Here the CDR3 DNA reads TGCAGTGCTAGTTCCCCGGACAGGGTATCAGATACGCAGTATTTT. Its translation: CSASSPDRVSDTQYF. This chain uses TRBV20-1 with TRBJ2-3; 8 nucleotides align to TRBD1. The CDR3 sequence is 15 residues long. The germline gives CDR1 DFQATT, CDR2 SNEGSKA (reference sequence). With V trimmed by 3 bases and J by 4 bases, 9 bases remained unmatched.

The J gene is TRBJ2-4, the V gene TRBV7-6; the match to TRBD1 covers 7 bases. This CDR3 spans 14 amino acids. Germline assignment: CDR1 SGHVS and CDR2 FNYEAQ. Trimming took 1 base from V and 8 from J; bases not matched to a gene: 5. The CDR3 sequence is CASSLGGGVDIQYF. The CDR3 coding sequence is TGTGCCAGCAGCTTAGGAGGGGGCGTCGACATTCAGTACTTC.

The V gene is TRBV19, the J gene TRBJ2-7; maybe TRBD2 (5 bases). From germline, CDR1 is LNHDA and CDR2 SQIVND (reference sequence). This CDR3 region has 15 residues. V lost 4 bases, J lost 3 bases, and 16 bases lay in between. The CDR3 DNA reads TGTGCCAGTAGTAGACCGATTGGACTGGGCTACGAGCAGTACTTC. It is translated as CASSRPIGLGYEQYF. Full variable domain (outside the CDR3, taken from reference TRBV19 and TRBJ2-7): DGGITQSPKYLFRKEGQNVTLSCEQNLNHDAMYWYRQDPGQGLRLIYYSQIVNDFQKGDIAEGYSVSREKKESFPLTVTSAQKNPTAFYLCASSRPIGLGYEQYFGPGTRLTVT.

A single count supports this clonotype. Just one base apart from a much larger clone, this may be a read error. The chain recombines TRBV5-6 with TRBJ1-1, with TRBD1 matching 7 bases. V was clipped by 3 bases and J by 5 bases; unmatched bases: 4. This CDR3 contains 13 residues. CDR1 is SGHDT and CDR2 is YYEEEE in the germline V gene. CDR3 amino acids: CASSWGTVTEAFF. The CDR3, as DNA: TGTGCCAGCAGCTGGGGGACAGTGACTGAAGCTTTCTTT.

This clonotype was counted ten times or more. The V gene is TRBV6-2 or TRBV6-3, the J gene TRBJ2-6; D uncertain. This CDR3 has 15 residues. Trimming stripped 2 bases from V and 2 bases from J, with 7 bases between. The V gene's germline CDR1 is MNHEY and CDR2 SVGEGT. CDR3: CASSYMSTGANVLTF. CDR3 nucleotide sequence: TGTGCCAGCAGTTACATGTCGACTGGGGCCAACGTCCTGACTTTC.

This clonotype was found many times. V gene TRBV20-1 combines with J gene TRBJ2-7, with 8 bases matching TRBD1. CDR1 and CDR2 (germline): DFQATT, SNEGSKA (reference sequence). V was pared by 3 bases and J by 4 bases, with 8 bases of the junction left unmatched. The CDR3 covers 14 residues. The CDR3 loop is CSARDGQGAYEQYF. The CDR3 DNA reads as TGCAGTGCTAGGGACGGGCAGGGGGCATACGAGCAGTACTTC.

There are many counts of this clonotype. The chain carries TRBV2 and TRBJ2-2; unclear D gene. V shed 4 bases and J shed 1 base, with 7 bases lying between them. Germline loops: CDR1 SNHLY, CDR2 FYNNEI. The CDR3 length is 14 residues. The CDR3 coding sequence is TGTGCCAGCAGTGTAAACGGGAACACCGGGGAGCTGTTTTTT. Its protein product is CASSVNGNTGELFF.

The chain employs TRBV9 and TRBJ2-5; TRBD1 is a possible D gene (5 bases). Germline V lookup: CDR1 SGDLS, CDR2 YYNGEE. V was clipped by 3 bases and J by 0 bases, with 12 bases between them. CDR3 size: 15 residues. CDR3 bases: TGTGCCAGCAGCGCAGAGGCAGGGCACCAAGAGACCCAGTACTTC. Its translation is CASSAEAGHQETQYF.

This clonotype has a handful of counts. V is TRBV27 and J is TRBJ2-3, with D possibly TRBD2 on 5 matching bases. The length of the CDR3 is 16 residues. Trimming took 2 bases from V and 3 from J, leaving 15 bases between them. CDR1 and CDR2 (germline): MNHEY, SMNVEV (reference sequence). The CDR3 nucleotides are TGTGCCAGCAGTTTACGTACCGGGGAAGCGACAGATACGCAGTATTTT. This encodes CASSLRTGEATDTQYF.

In its sample, this clonotype was seen many times. The chain combines TRBV28 with TRBJ1-6; D ambiguous. Trimming pared 4 bases from V and 3 bases from J, leaving 16 bases between. The germline gives CDR1 MDHEN, CDR2 SYDVKM. The CDR3 consists of 17 residues. As DNA, the CDR3 is TGTGCCAGCAGTTCCTTCGGAAGGAAGGGCTATAATTCACCCCTCCACTTT. As protein: CASSSFGRKGYNSPLHF.

A few counts support this clonotype. The chain uses TRBV4-1 and TRBJ2-6; D ambiguous. CDR1 is MGHRA and CDR2 is YSYEKL in the germline V gene. The CDR3 spans 14 residues. The V gene lost 4 bases and the J gene lost 2 bases, with 6 bases spanning the gap. The CDR3 region is CASSPPPGANVLTF. The CDR3 DNA reads as TGCGCCAGCAGCCCACCTCCTGGGGCCAACGTCCTGACTTTC.

The rearrangement links TRBV15 to TRBJ1-3; unclear D gene. Germline CDR1 LNHNV, CDR2 YYDKDF (reference sequence). This CDR3 has 14 amino acids. Trimming pared 5 bases from V and 4 bases from J, leaving 12 bases between. CDR3 residues: CATSLRGAGNTIYF. CDR3 bases: TGTGCCACCAGCCTCAGAGGAGCCGGAAACACCATATATTTT.

The gene calls are TRBV20-1 and TRBJ2-1; TRBD2 matches at 8 bases. V lost 6 bases and J lost 7; bases outside the gene matches: 11. Germline V gives CDR1 DFQATT, CDR2 SNEGSKA (reference sequence). This CDR3 is built from 14 residues. CDR3 sequence reads: CSALSGTLGNEQFF. The CDR3 coding sequence is TGCAGTGCCCTTAGCGGGACCTTAGGAAATGAGCAGTTCTTC.

This clonotype was counted only a few times. Sequence at one end of the junction differs from germline and may be a read error. The V and J genes are TRBV7-9 and TRBJ1-1; no clear D. The CDR3 totals 14 residues. CDR1 and CDR2 from the germline V gene are SEHNR and FQNEAQ (reference sequence). CDR3 DNA: TGTGCCGGCAGCTTGAACAGCTTGGGAGCTGAAGCTTTCTTT. Protein sequence: CAGSLNSLGAEAFF.